This is a list of T cell receptor beta chains from one sample in a study of tumor-infiltrating lymphocytes in glioblastoma multiforme. TCRdb reprocessed the multiplex PCR reads via MiXCR and lists one record per CDR3 protein. Of 9,000 to 10,000 distinct CDR3 sequences listed, approximately 65% are singletons. Sample: brain tumor tissue. These receptors all come from a male donor with glioblastoma. Both conserved end residues are part of each CDR3. A D gene is named only where the DNA matches it firmly. Clone size is given for some rows only: seen once, a few or many times, or a class if the clone is expanded.

D gene,clone size,J gene,V gene,CDR3 protein,CDR3 DNA
NA,NA,TRBJ2-7,TRBV7-9,CASRLQDGEQYF,TGTGCCAGCAGGCTACAGGATGGCGAGCAGTACTTC
NA,NA,TRBJ1-1,TRBV6-2/TRBV6-3,CASSIQGGNTEAFF,TGTGCCAGCAGTATCCAGGGAGGCAACACTGAAGCTTTCTTT
NA,once,TRBJ2-6,TRBV12-3/TRBV12-4,CASSLSGPGANVLTF,TGTGCCAGCAGTTTGTCAGGGCCCGGGGCCAACGTCCTGACTTTC
NA,NA,TRBJ2-1,TRBV7-9,CANSFGTGTGEQFF,NA
TRBD2,medium-sized,TRBJ2-1,TRBV20-1,CSADWRGEHDEQFF,TGCAGTGCTGACTGGCGGGGGGAACACGATGAGCAGTTCTTC
NA,NA,TRBJ1-2,TRBV5-4,CAGSRTGFNYGYTF,TGTGCCGGCAGCCGTACAGGGTTTAACTATGGCTACACCTTC
NA,NA,TRBJ2-3,TRBV12-3/TRBV12-4,CASSVADTQYF,TGTGCCAGCAGCGTAGCAGATACGCAGTATTTT
NA,once,TRBJ2-6,TRBV10-3,CATFPGTENSGANVLTF,TGTGCCACTTTTCCCGGGACGGAGAATTCTGGGGCCAACGTCCTGACTTTC
NA,few,TRBJ2-7,TRBV18,CASSPLPGEGRGWEQYF,TGTGCCAGCTCACCCCTCCCCGGTGAGGGCAGGGGCTGGGAGCAGTACTTC
TRBD2,NA,TRBJ2-3,TRBV20-1,CSASSGRILGTDTQYF,TGCAGTGCTAGCTCCGGGAGGATTTTGGGTACAGATACGCAGTATTTT
NA,NA,TRBJ2-3,TRBV11-2,CASSLRLAPGGDTQYF,TGTGCCAGCAGCTTAAGACTAGCTCCGGGGGGCGATACGCAGTATTTT
TRBD2,NA,TRBJ2-3,TRBV4-1,CARSQVGLAMGTDTQYF,TGCGCCAGAAGCCAAGTGGGACTAGCAATGGGGACAGATACGCAGTATTTT
NA,NA,TRBJ1-4,TRBV6-5,CASRVGLNEKLFF,TGTGCCAGCAGGGTAGGGCTTAATGAAAAACTGTTTTTT
NA,NA,TRBJ2-3,TRBV10-2,CASSETEGSTDTQDF,TGCGCCAGCAGTGAGACGGAGGGGAGCACAGATACGCAGGATTTT
NA,NA,TRBJ2-7,TRBV5-1,CASSLVKPVYEQYF,TGCGCCAGCAGCTTGGTGAAGCCAGTCTACGAGCAGTACTTC
NA,many,TRBJ2-1,TRBV7-2,CASSLWVNEQFF,TGTGCCAGCAGCTTATGGGTAAATGAGCAGTTCTTC
NA,NA,TRBJ2-1,TRBV7-8,CASNYHGNEQFF,TGTGCCAGCAACTACCACGGGAATGAGCAGTTCTTC
NA,NA,TRBJ2-1,TRBV6-6,CASSYKAGSYNEQFF,TGTGCCAGCAGTTACAAAGCGGGCTCCTACAATGAGCAGTTCTTC
TRBD1,NA,TRBJ1-5,TRBV6-6,CASEPGQGLQPQHF,TGTGCCAGTGAACCGGGACAGGGTCTTCAGCCCCAGCATTTT
NA,few,TRBJ2-7,TRBV11-2,CASSLATAGEQYF,TGTGCCAGCAGCTTAGCTACAGCCGGCGAGCAGTACTTC
NA,NA,TRBJ2-3,TRBV10-3,CASSYKTDTQYF,TGTGCCAGCTCCTATAAAACAGATACGCAGTATTTT
NA,NA,TRBJ2-2,TRBV14,CASSLGFGGELFF,TGTGCCAGCAGCCTAGGGTTTGGCGGGGAGCTGTTTTTT
NA,NA,TRBJ1-2,TRBV29-1,CSVDLHGYTF,TGCAGCGTTGATCTGCATGGCTACACATTC
NA,NA,TRBJ1-4,TRBV20-1,CSASGIATNEKLFF,TGCAGTGCTAGCGGTATTGCAACTAATGAAAAACTGTTTTTT
TRBD1,medium-sized,TRBJ1-1,TRBV30,CAWFPGTGGTEAFF,TGTGCCTGGTTTCCCGGGACAGGGGGCACTGAAGCTTTCTTT
TRBD1,large,TRBJ1-6,TRBV6-5,CASSYKGGGPLHF,TGTGCCAGCAGTTACAAAGGGGGCGGACCCCTCCACTTT
TRBD2,once,TRBJ2-1,TRBV6-5,CASKGLAESSEQFF,TGTGCCAGCAAAGGACTAGCGGAATCTTCCGAGCAGTTCTTC
NA,NA,TRBJ1-2,TRBV4-3,CASSQEMRQNYGYTF,TGCGCCAGCAGCCAAGAAATGCGGCAGAACTATGGCTACACCTTC
TRBD2,few,TRBJ2-3,TRBV9,CASSVDLPSGRFSTDTQYF,TGTGCCAGCAGCGTAGACTTGCCTAGCGGGAGATTCAGCACAGATACGCAGTATTTT
NA,once,TRBJ2-3,TRBV20-1,CSARDPSGLSTDTQYF,TGCAGTGCTAGAGACCCGTCGGGGCTTAGCACAGATACGCAGTATTTT
NA,medium-sized,TRBJ1-4,TRBV12-3/TRBV12-4,CASTQGGDAEKLFF,TGTGCCAGCACCCAAGGGGGAGATGCGGAAAAACTGTTTTTT
NA,NA,TRBJ1-1,TRBV29-1,CSVRFGDTEAFF,TGCAGCGTTCGATTCGGGGACACTGAAGCTTTCTTT
NA,once,TRBJ2-1,TRBV6-2/TRBV6-3,CASSYRDARNEQFF,TGTGCCAGCAGTTACAGGGACGCCCGCAATGAGCAGTTCTTC
TRBD2,NA,TRBJ2-7,TRBV9,CASSPWREGPHEQYF,TGTGCCAGCAGCCCATGGCGGGAGGGCCCACACGAGCAGTACTTC
NA,NA,TRBJ2-3,TRBV10-2,CASNVQSDTQYF,TGCGCCAGCAATGTCCAGTCAGATACGCAGTATTTT
TRBD2,NA,TRBJ2-1,TRBV11-2,CASSLDLGLAGYNEQFF,TGTGCCAGCAGCTTAGATCTCGGACTAGCGGGTTACAATGAGCAGTTCTTC
TRBD2,NA,TRBJ2-2,TRBV20-1,CSPLQLAENTGELFF,TGCAGTCCCCTTCAGCTAGCGGAGAACACCGGGGAGCTGTTTTTT
TRBD1,NA,TRBJ2-3,TRBV11-1,CASSSFGQVDTDTQYF,TGTGCCAGCAGCTCTTTCGGACAGGTAGATACAGATACGCAGTATTTT
NA,once,TRBJ1-1,TRBV6-1,CASSELGGGTEAFF,TGTGCCAGCAGTGAACTCGGGGGGGGCACTGAAGCTTTCTTT
TRBD1,NA,TRBJ1-1,TRBV11-1,CACSFPGTGSTEAFF,TGCGCCTGCAGCTTCCCGGGGACAGGGAGCACTGAAGCTTTCTTT
TRBD2,NA,TRBJ2-1,TRBV6-2/TRBV6-3,CASSYGLAGVSFF,TGTGCCAGCAGTTACGGGCTAGCGGGAGTTTCGTTCTTC
TRBD2,NA,TRBJ2-3,TRBV28,CASSTPGLGDTQYF,TGTGCCAGCAGTACACCAGGACTAGGAGATACGCAGTATTTT
NA,few,TRBJ1-2,TRBV20-1,CSARDDSNFYGYTF,TGCAGTGCTAGAGACGACAGCAACTTCTATGGCTACACCTTC
TRBD1,NA,TRBJ2-1,TRBV11-2,CASSLSSGQGGNEQFF,TGTGCCAGCAGCTTATCCTCCGGACAGGGGGGGAATGAGCAGTTCTTC